This record looks at one T cell receptor beta chain sequence and its context. The target antigen is unknown. Amplification used 60 Vbeta primers and 13 Jbeta primers. Method: immunoSEQ multiplex PCR; TCRdb's copy keeps in-frame clones and lacks some. The sample has about 160,000 clones; 65% to 85% are singletons. The data were taken from a study of cytomegalovirus exposure and HLA in healthy donors. Study conclusions and caveats: The authors assumed roughly uniform sequencing depth across donors for presence/absence analyses. Certain sequence variants were highly shared and formed a cluster, and this cluster was likely a sequencing artifact.

The sequence derives from a man in his forties or fifties in good health and CMV-seropositive. The sequenced sample was PBMCs.

The CDR3 reads CASGGAYYEQYF. The CDR3 nucleotides are TGTGCCAGCGGGGGGGCTTACTACGAGCAGTACTTC. The chain has TRBV27 and TRBJ2-7; D is perhaps TRBD2 (7 bases). Germline values: CDR1 MNHEY, CDR2 SMNVEV (reference sequence). There are 12 residues in the CDR3. V lost 8 bases to trimming and J lost 3 bases, with 11 bases between them.